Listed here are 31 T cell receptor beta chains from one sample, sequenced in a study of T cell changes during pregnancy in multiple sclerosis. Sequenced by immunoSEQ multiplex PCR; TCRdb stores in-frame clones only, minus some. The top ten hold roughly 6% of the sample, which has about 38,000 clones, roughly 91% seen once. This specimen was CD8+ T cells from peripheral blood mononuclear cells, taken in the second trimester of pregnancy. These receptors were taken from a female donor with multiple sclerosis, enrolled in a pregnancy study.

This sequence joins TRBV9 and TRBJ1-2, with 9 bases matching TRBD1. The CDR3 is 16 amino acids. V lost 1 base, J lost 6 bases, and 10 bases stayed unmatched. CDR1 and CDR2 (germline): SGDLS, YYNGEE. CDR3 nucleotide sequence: TGTGCCAGCAGCGTATTCCAAAGACAGGGGGTCGATGGCTACACCTTC. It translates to CASSVFQRQGVDGYTF.

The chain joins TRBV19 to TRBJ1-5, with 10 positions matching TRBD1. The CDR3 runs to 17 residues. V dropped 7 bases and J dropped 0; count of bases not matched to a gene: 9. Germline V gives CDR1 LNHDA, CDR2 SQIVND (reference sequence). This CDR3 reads CASNSGTGVYSNQPQHF. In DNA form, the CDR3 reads TGTGCCAGTAATTCCGGGACAGGGGTTTATAGCAATCAGCCCCAGCATTTT.

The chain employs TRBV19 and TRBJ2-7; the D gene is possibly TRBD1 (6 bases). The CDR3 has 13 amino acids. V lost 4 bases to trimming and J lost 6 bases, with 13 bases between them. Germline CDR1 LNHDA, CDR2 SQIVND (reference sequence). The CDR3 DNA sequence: TGTGCCAGTAGTACAGGGGTGGGGGCCGAGCAGTACTTC. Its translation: CASSTGVGAEQYF. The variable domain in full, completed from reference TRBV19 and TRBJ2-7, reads DGGITQSPKYLFRKEGQNVTLSCEQNLNHDAMYWYRQDPGQGLRLIYYSQIVNDFQKGDIAEGYSVSREKKESFPLTVTSAQKNPTAFYLCASSTGVGAEQYFGPGTRLTVT.

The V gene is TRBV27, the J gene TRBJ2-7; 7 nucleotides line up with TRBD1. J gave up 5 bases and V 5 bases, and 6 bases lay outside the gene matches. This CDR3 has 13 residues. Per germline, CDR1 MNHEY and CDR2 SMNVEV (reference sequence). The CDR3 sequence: CASSGTDLDEQYF. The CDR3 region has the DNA TGTGCCAGCAGTGGGACAGACCTTGACGAGCAGTACTTC.

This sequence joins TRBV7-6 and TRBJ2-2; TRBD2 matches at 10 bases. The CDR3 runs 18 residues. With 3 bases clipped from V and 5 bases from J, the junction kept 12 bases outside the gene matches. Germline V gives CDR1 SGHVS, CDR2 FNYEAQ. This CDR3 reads CASSFAPRPAGGTGELFF. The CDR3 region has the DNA TGTGCCAGCAGCTTTGCCCCGCGACCAGCGGGGGGGACCGGGGAGCTGTTTTTT.

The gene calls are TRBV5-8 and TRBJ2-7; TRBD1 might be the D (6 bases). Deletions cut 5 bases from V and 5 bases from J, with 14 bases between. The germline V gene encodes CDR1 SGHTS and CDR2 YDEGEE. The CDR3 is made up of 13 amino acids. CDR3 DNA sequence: TGTGCCAGCAGGGCCAGGGGAAAGAACGAGCAGTACTTC. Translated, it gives CASRARGKNEQYF.

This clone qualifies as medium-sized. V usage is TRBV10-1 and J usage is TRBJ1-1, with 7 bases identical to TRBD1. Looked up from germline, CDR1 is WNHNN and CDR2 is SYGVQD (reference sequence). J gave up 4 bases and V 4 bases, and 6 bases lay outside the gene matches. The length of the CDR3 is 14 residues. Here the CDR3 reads CASSGSGGVTEAFF. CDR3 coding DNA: TGCGCCAGCAGTGGGTCAGGGGGTGTCACTGAAGCTTTCTTT.

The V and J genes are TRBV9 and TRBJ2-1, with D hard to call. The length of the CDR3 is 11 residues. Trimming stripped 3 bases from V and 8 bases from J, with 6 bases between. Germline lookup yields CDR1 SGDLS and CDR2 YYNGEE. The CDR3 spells CASSGAYEQFF. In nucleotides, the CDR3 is TGTGCCAGCAGCGGGGCGTATGAGCAGTTCTTC.

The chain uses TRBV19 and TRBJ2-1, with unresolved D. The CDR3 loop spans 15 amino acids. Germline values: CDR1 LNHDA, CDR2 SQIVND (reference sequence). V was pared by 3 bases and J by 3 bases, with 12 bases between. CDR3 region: CASSIDNVGYNEQFF. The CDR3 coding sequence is TGTGCCAGTAGTATCGACAACGTGGGCTACAATGAGCAGTTCTTC. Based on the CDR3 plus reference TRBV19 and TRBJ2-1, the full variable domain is DGGITQSPKYLFRKEGQNVTLSCEQNLNHDAMYWYRQDPGQGLRLIYYSQIVNDFQKGDIAEGYSVSREKKESFPLTVTSAQKNPTAFYLCASSIDNVGYNEQFFGPGTRLTVL.

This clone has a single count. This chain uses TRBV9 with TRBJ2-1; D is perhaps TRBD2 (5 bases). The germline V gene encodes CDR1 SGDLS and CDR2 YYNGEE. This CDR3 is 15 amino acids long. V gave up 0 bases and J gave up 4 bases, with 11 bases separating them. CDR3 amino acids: CASSVVMDSYNEQFF. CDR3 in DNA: TGTGCCAGCAGCGTAGTAATGGACTCTTACAATGAGCAGTTCTTC. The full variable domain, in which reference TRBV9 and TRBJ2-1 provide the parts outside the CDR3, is DSGVTQTPKHLITATGQRVTLRCSPRSGDLSVYWYQQSLDQGLQFLIQYYNGEERAKGNILERFSAQQFPDLHSELNLSSLELGDSALYFCASSVVMDSYNEQFFGPGTRLTVL.

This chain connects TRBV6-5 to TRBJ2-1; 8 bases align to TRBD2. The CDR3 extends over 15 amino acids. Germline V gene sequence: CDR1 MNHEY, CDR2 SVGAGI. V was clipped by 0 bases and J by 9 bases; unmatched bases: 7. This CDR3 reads CASSYSSGGAAEQFF. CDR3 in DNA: TGTGCCAGCAGTTACTCATCCGGGGGGGCTGCTGAGCAGTTCTTC.

CDR3 region: CASSDSSGRMGNEQFF. In DNA, the CDR3 is TGTGCCAGCAGTGACTCTAGCGGGAGGATGGGTAATGAGCAGTTCTTC. The chain combines TRBV6-4 with TRBJ2-1; TRBD2 agrees at 10 bases. CDR1 MRHNA and CDR2 SNTAGT come from the germline V gene. This CDR3 has 16 residues. J gave up 7 bases and V 0 bases, and 6 bases lay outside the gene matches.

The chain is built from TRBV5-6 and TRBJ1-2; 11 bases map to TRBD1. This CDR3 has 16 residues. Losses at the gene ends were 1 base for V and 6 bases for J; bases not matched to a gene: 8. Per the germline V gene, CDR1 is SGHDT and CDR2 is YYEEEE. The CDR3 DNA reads TGTGCCAGCAGCTTGTCGGGACAGGGGGTGGTACATGGCTACACCTTC. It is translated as CASSLSGQGVVHGYTF.

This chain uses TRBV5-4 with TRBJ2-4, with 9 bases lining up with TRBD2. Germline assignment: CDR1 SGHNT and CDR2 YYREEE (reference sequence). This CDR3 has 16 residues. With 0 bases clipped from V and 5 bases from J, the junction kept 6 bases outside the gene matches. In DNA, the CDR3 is TGTGCCAGCAGCTTGGCGGGGCTAGCGGGGCAAAACATTCAGTACTTC. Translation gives CASSLAGLAGQNIQYF.

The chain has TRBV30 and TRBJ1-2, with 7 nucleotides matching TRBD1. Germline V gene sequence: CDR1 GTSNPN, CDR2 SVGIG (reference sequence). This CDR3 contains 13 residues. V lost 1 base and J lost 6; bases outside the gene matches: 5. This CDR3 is CAWSEVGTDGYTF. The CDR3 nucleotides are TGTGCCTGGAGTGAGGTAGGGACAGATGGCTACACCTTC.

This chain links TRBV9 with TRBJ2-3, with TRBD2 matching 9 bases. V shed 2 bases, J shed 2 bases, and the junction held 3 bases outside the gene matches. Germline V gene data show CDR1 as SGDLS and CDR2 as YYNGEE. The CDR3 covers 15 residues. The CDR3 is CASSVTSGHTDTQYF. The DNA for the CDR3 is TGTGCCAGCAGCGTCACTAGCGGGCACACAGATACGCAGTATTTT.

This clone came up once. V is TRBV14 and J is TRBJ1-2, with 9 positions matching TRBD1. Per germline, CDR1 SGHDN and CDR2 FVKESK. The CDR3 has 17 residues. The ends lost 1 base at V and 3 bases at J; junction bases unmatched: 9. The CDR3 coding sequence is TGTGCCAGCAGCCAAGGATCGCACCGGGACAGGGACTATGGCTACACCTTC. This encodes CASSQGSHRDRDYGYTF. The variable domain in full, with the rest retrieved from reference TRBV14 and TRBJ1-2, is EAGVTQFPSHSVIEKGQTVTLRCDPISGHDNLYWYRRVMGKEIKFLLHFVKESKQDESGMPNNRFLAERTGGTYSTLKVQPAELEDSGVYFCASSQGSHRDRDYGYTFGSGTRLTVV.

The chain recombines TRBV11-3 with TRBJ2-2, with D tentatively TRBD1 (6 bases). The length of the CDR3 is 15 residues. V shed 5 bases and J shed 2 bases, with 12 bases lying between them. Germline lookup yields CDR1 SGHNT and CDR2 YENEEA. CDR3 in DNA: TGTGCCAGCAGCCTGCGACAGGATAACACCGGGGAGCTGTTTTTT. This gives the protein CASSLRQDNTGELFF.

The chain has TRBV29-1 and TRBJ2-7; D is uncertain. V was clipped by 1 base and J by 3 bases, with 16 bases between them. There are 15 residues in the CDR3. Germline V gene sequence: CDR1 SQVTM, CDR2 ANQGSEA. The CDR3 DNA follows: TGCAGCGTTGAAGGAGCGAATTCGGCGGACTACGAGCAGTACTTC. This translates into CSVEGANSADYEQYF.

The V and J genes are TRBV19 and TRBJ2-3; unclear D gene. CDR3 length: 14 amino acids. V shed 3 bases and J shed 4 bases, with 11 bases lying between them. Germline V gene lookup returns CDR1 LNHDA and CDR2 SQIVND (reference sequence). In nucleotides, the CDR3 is TGTGCCAGTAGTATCGCCTCCCGGTCAGATACGCAGTATTTT. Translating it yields CASSIASRSDTQYF.

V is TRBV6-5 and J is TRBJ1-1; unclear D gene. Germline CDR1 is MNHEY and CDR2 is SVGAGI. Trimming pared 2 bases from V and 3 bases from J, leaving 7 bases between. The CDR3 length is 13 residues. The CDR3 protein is CASSYTKHTEAFF. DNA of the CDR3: TGTGCCAGCAGTTACACCAAGCACACTGAAGCTTTCTTT.

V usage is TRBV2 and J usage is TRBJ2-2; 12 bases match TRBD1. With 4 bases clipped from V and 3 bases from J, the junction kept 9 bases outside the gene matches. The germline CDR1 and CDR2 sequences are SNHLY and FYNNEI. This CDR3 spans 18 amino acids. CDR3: CASSAGDRGRSDTGELFF. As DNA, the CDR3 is TGTGCCAGCAGTGCAGGGGACAGGGGGCGGTCGGACACCGGGGAGCTGTTTTTT.

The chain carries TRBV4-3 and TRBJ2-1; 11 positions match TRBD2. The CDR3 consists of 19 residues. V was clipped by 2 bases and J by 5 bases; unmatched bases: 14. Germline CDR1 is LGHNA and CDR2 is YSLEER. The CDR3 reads CASSQLIAGGLVNDNEQFF. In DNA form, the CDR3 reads TGCGCCAGCAGCCAACTAATAGCGGGGGGGCTAGTAAATGACAATGAGCAGTTCTTC.

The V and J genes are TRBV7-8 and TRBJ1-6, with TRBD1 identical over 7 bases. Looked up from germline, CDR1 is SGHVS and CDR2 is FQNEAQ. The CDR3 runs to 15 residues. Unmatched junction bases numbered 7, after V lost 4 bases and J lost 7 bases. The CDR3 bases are TGTGCCAGCAGCTACCCGACAGGGTTGAATTCACCCCTCCACTTT. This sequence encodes CASSYPTGLNSPLHF. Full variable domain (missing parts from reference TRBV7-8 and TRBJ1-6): GAGVSQSPRYKVAKRGQDVALRCDPISGHVSLFWYQQALGQGPEFLTYFQNEAQLDKSGLPSDRFFAERPEGSVSTLKIQRTQQEDSAVYLCASSYPTGLNSPLHFGNGTRLTVT.

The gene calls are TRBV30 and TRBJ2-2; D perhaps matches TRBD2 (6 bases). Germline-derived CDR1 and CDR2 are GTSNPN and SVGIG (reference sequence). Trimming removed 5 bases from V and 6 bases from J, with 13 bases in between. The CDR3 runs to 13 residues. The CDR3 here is CAWFGGVPGELFF. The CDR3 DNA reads TGTGCCTGGTTCGGAGGGGTCCCCGGGGAGCTGTTTTTT. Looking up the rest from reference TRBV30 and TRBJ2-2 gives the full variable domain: SQTIHQWPATLVQPVGSPLSLECTVEGTSNPNLYWYRQAAGRGLQLLFYSVGIGQISSEVPQNLSASRPQDRQFILSSKKLLLSDSGFYLCAWFGGVPGELFFGEGSRLTVL.

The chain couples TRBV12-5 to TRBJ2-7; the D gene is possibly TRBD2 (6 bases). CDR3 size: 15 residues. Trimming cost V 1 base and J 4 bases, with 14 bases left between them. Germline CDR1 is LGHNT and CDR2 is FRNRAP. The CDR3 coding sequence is TGTGCTAGTGGTTTGGCCGGCGGGGCGGAATACGAGCAGTACTTC. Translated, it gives CASGLAGGAEYEQYF.

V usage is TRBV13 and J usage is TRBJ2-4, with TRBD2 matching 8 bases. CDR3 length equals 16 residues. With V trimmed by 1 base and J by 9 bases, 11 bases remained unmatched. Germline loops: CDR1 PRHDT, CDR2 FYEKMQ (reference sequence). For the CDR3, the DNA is TGTGCCAGCAGCTTAGTCTACGGGAGGGAGTGGGGCATTCAGTACTTC. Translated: CASSLVYGREWGIQYF. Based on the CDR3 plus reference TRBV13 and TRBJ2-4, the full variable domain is AAGVIQSPRHLIKEKRETATLKCYPIPRHDTVYWYQQGPGQDPQFLISFYEKMQSDKGSIPDRFSAQQFSDYHSELNMSSLELGDSALYFCASSLVYGREWGIQYFGAGTRLSVL.

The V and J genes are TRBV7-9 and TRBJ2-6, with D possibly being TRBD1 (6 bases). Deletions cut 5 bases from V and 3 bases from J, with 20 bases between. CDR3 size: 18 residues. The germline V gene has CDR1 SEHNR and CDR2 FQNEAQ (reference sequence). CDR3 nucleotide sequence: TGTGCCAGCAGCCCCCAGGGGAGTGTAACGCTTGGGGCCAACGTCCTGACTTTC. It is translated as CASSPQGSVTLGANVLTF.

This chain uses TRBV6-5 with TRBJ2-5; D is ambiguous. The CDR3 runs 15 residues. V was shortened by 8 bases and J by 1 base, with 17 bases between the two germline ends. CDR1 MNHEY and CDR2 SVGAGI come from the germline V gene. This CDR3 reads CASPPPGNLQETQYF. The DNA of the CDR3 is TGTGCCAGCCCGCCTCCGGGTAACCTCCAAGAGACCCAGTACTTC.

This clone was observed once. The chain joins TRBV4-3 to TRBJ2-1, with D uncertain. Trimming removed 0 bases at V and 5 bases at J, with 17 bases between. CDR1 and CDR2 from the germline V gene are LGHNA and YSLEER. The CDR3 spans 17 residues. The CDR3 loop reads CASSQERRVVSDNEQFF. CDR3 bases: TGCGCCAGCAGCCAAGAAAGACGGGTCGTAAGTGACAATGAGCAGTTCTTC.

As DNA, the CDR3 is TGTGCCAGCAGCGTAGGGTCGAGCGGGAGGGCCTCGTGGGGTACGCAGTATTTT. Residues: CASSVGSSGRASWGTQYF. This rearrangement joins TRBV9 to TRBJ2-3; 10 nucleotides align to TRBD2. Germline lookup yields CDR1 SGDLS and CDR2 YYNGEE. J gave up 8 bases and V 0 bases, and 15 bases lay outside the gene matches. The CDR3 is 18 residues long.